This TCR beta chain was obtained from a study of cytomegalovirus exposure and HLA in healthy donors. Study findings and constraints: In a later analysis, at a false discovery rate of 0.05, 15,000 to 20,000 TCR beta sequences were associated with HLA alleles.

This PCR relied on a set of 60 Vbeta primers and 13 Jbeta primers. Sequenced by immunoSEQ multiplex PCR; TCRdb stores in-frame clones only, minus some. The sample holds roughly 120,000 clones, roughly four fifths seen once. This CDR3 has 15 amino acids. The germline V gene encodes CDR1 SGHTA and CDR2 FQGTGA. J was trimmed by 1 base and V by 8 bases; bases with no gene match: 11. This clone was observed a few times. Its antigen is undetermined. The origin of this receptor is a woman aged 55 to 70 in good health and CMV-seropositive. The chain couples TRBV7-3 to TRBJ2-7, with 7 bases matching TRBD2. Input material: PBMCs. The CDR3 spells CASSPGGEISYEQYF. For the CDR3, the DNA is TGTGCCAGCTCCCCTGGGGGGGAGATTTCCTACGAGCAGTACTTC.